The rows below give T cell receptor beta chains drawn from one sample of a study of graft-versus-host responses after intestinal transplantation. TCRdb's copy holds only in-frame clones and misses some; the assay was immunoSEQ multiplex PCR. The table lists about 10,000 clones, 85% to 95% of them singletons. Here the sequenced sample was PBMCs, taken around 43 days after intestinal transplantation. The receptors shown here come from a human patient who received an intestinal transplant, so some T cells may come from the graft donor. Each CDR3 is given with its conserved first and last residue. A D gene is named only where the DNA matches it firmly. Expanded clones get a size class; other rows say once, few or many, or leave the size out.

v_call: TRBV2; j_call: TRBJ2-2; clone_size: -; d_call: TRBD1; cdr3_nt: TGTGCCAGCAGTGACAGGGGGCTAGGAGTCACCGGGGAGCTGTTTTTT; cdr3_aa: CASSDRGLGVTGELFF
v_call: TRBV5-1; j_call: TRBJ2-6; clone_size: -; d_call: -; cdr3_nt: TGCGCCAGCAGAACCGGGCCAGGGGGGGCCAACGTCCTGACTTTC; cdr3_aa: CASRTGPGGANVLTF
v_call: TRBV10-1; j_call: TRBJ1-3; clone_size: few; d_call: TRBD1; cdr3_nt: TGCGCCAGCAGTGAGGGACAGGGGGACACCATATATTTT; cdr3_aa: CASSEGQGDTIYF
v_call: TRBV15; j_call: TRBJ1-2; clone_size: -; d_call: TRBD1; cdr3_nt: TGTGCCACCAGCAGACCGGGACAGGGGGCGTGGGGCTATGGCTACACCTTC; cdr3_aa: CATSRPGQGAWGYGYTF
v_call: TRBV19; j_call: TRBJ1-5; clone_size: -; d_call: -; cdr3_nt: TGTGCCAGTAGTATAGATGGGAGGGGAGCGCCTCAGCCCCAGCATTTT; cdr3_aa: CASSIDGRGAPQPQHF
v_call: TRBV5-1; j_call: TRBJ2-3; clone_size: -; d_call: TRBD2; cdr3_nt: TGCGCCAGCAGCTTGGTTGGAGCGGGGGGGCCCTTTAGCCCCGATACGCAGTATTTT; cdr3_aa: CASSLVGAGGPFSPDTQYF
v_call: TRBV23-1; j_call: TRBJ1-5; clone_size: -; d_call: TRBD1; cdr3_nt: TGCGCCAGTACAGGGGGAAATCAGCCCCAGCATTTT; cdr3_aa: CASTGGNQPQHF
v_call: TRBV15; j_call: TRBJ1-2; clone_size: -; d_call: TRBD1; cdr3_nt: TGTGCCACCAGCTTGACAGGGACCTCAGGCTACACCTTC; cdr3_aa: CATSLTGTSGYTF
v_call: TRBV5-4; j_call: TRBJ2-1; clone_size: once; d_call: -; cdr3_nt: TGTGCCAGCAGCCCGGGGGAGCACTATGAGCAGTTCTTC; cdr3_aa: CASSPGEHYEQFF
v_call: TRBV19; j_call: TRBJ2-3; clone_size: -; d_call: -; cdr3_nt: TGTGCCAGCGGAAGGGGGGCGGGGTTCACAGATACGCAGTATTTT; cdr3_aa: CASGRGAGFTDTQYF
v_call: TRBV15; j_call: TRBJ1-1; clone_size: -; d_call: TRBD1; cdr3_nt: TGTGCCACAGAGACAGGGTATTTTTCGAACACTGAAGCTTTCTTT; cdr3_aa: CATETGYFSNTEAFF
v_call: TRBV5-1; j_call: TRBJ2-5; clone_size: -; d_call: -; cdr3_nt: TGCGCCAGCAGCTTGCCTAGCGAGCCTGGTGAGACCCAGTACTTC; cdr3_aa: CASSLPSEPGETQYF
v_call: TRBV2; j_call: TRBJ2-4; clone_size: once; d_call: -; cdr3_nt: TGTGCCAGCAGTGAAGCGCTTAAGGCACCCCTAGCCAAAAACATTCAGTACTTC; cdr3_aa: CASSEALKAPLAKNIQYF
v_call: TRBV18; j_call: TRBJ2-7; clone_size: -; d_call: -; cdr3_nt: TGTGCCAGCTCACCACCAGATTCCTACGAGCAGTACTTC; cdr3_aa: CASSPPDSYEQYF
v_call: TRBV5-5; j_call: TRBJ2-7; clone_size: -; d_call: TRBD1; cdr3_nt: TGTGCCAGCAGCCGGTTGGACGGGACAGCCTACGAGCAGTACTTC; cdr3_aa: CASSRLDGTAYEQYF
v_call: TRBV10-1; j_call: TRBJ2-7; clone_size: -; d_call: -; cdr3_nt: TGCGCCAGCAGTGAGGGGGGGGAGCAGTACTTC; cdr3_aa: CASSEGGEQYF
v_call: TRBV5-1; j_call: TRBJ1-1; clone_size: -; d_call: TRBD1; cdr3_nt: TGCGCCAGCAGCCCGGGACAGGGAGCGAACACTGAAGCTTTCTTT; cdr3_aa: CASSPGQGANTEAFF
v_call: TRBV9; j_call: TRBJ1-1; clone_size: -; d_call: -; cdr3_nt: TGTGCCAGCAGCCCTCTTGGCGACACTGAAGCTTTCTTT; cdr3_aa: CASSPLGDTEAFF
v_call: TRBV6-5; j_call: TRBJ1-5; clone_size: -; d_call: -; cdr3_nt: TGTGCCAGCAGTTACGAGGCAGGGGCTCAGCCCCAGCATTTT; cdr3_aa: CASSYEAGAQPQHF
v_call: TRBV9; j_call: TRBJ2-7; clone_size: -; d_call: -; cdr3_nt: TGTGCCAGCAGCGTAGCTAGTTCCTACGAGCAGTACTTC; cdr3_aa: CASSVASSYEQYF
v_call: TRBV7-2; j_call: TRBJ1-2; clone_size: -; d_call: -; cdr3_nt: TGTGCCAGCAGCCCGTTCGGGGAAAAGGCTAACTATGGCTACACCTTC; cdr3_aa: CASSPFGEKANYGYTF
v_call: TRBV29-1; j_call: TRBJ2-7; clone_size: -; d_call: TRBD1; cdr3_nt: TGCAGCGTTGAAGGGGGGACAGGGACGTCCCAGTACTTC; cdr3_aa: CSVEGGTGTSQYF
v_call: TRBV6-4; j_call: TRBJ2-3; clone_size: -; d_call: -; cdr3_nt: TGTGCCAGCAGTGACAGGGCTCGCGATACGCAGTATTTT; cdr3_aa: CASSDRARDTQYF
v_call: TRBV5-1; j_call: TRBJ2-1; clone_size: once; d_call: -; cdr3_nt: TGCGCCAGCAGCTCACAGGGAGGGGGCTCCTACAATGAGCAGTTCTTC; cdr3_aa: CASSSQGGGSYNEQFF
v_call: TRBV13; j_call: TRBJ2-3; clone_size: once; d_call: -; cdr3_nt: TGTGCCAGCAGCCCCGGGTTCAGCCCAGATACGCAGTATTTT; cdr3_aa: CASSPGFSPDTQYF
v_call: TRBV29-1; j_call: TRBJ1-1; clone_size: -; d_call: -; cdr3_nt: TGCAGCGTTGAGGGGTCGAACACTGAAGCTTTCTTT; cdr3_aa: CSVEGSNTEAFF
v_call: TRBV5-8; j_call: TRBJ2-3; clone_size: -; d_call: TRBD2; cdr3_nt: TGTGCCAGCAGCTGGACTAGCGGGGGCACAGATACGCAGTATTTT; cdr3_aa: CASSWTSGGTDTQYF
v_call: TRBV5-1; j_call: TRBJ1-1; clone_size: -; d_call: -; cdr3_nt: TGCGCCAGCACCGGGGGAGGGAACACTGAAGCTTTCTTT; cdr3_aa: CASTGGGNTEAFF